The rows below give T cell receptor beta chains drawn from one sample of a study of OX40 agonist ivuxolimab in advanced cancers. Profiling relied on immunoSEQ multiplex PCR, and the TCRdb table lists in-frame clones only, not all of them. The table lists tens of thousands of clones, approximately 90% of them singletons. The material sequenced was CD4+ or CD8+ T cells sorted from blood, taken in a trial of the OX40 agonist ivuxolimab. The source of these receptors is an adult with an advanced solid tumor such as melanoma, head and neck, liver or kidney cancer. The CDR3 runs from the conserved cysteine through the conserved F or W. D genes are given only for firm matches. Size is stated for part of the rows, as once, few or many counts, or as a class when the clone is expanded.

J | size | V | D | DNA | CDR3
TRBJ1-5 | NA | TRBV18 | NA | TGTGCCAGCTCACCAGCAGCCGTAAATCAGCCCCAGCATTTT | CASSPAAVNQPQHF
TRBJ1-3 | NA | TRBV30 | NA | TGTGCCTGGAACTCAGGGGTGTCTTCTGGAAACACCATATATTTT | CAWNSGVSSGNTIYF
TRBJ2-7 | NA | TRBV4-1 | TRBD2 | TGCGCCAGCAGCCAAGAGTCAGCCAGCGGGGGAATCTACGAGCAGTACTTC | CASSQESASGGIYEQYF
TRBJ2-1 | NA | TRBV10-2 | NA | TGCGCCAGCATAGTAGGGGGGGTTAACTACAATGAGCAGTTCTTC | CASIVGGVNYNEQFF
TRBJ2-1 | NA | TRBV4-1 | NA | TGCGCCAGCAGACAGGGCCTCAACAATGAGCAGTTCTTC | CASRQGLNNEQFF
TRBJ2-7 | NA | TRBV4-1 | NA | TGCGCCAGCAGCCAAGATGGAATGGGTGGGGCCTACGAGCAGTACTTC | CASSQDGMGGAYEQYF
TRBJ2-7 | NA | TRBV19 | NA | TGTGCCAGTAGTATAGTAAGCGGGTATGAGCAGTACTTC | CASSIVSGYEQYF
TRBJ1-2 | NA | TRBV13 | NA | TGTGCCAGCAGCTTAGGGCAGGGAGTTTCTAACTATGGCTACACCTTC | CASSLGQGVSNYGYTF
TRBJ2-5 | NA | TRBV5-1 | NA | TGCGCCAGCAGCCCCCAGGGGCCTCAAGAGACCCAGTACTTC | CASSPQGPQETQYF
TRBJ2-3 | NA | TRBV12-5 | NA | TGTGCTAGTGGTTTGTGGGGATCAGATACGCAGTATTTT | CASGLWGSDTQYF
TRBJ1-2 | NA | TRBV7-8 | TRBD1 | TGTGCCAGCAGCTTCACAGGGGGCTTCTATGGCTACACCTTC | CASSFTGGFYGYTF
TRBJ2-5 | NA | TRBV5-1 | NA | TGCGCCAGCAATGAAGGGACGGAAGAGACCCAGTACTTC | CASNEGTEETQYF
TRBJ1-4 | NA | TRBV19 | NA | TGTGCCAGTAGTATACTATACACGGACAGCCCTAATGAAAAACTGTTTTTT | CASSILYTDSPNEKLFF
TRBJ2-7 | NA | TRBV4-1 | TRBD1 | TGCGCCAGCAGCCACCTAAGGGGACAGGATATCTCCTACGAGCAGTACTTC | CASSHLRGQDISYEQYF
TRBJ1-1 | NA | TRBV7-6 | TRBD1 | TGTGCCAGCAGCACCCAGGGGGCTGAGACTGAAGCTTTCTTT | CASSTQGAETEAFF
TRBJ1-1 | NA | TRBV4-1 | NA | TGCGCCAGCAGCAGGACAGATCTCACTGAAGCTTTCTTT | CASSRTDLTEAFF
TRBJ2-7 | many | TRBV7-7 | NA | TGTGCTAGCAGCTTAGGTCAGGGACCCTCCTACGAGCAGTACTTC | CASSLGQGPSYEQYF